In its sample, the clone carrying this T cell receptor (beta chain) was seen many times. The antigen remains unidentified. Each molecule of TCR cDNA was tagged with one unique molecular identifier. MiXCR, run by TCRdb on the 5' RACE reads, gives a single entry per CDR3 protein. There are 3,500 to 5,000 distinct CDR3 sequences in the sample; approximately 9.5% occur only once, and around 46% lies in the top ten. Time point given: sample taken at primary tumor resection. The study sequenced unsorted whole RNA from tumor, nontumor lung or frozen PBMC. CDR3 length equals 11 residues. Trimming left V 8 bases short and J 11 bases short, with 16 bases between. The sample comes from a study of spatial heterogeneity in lung cancer. As for the study in general: The library had UMIs, and each TCR and UMI pair averaged more than ten raw reads. Findings of the study overall: Ubiquitous expanded tumor TCRs surfaced in blood more at resection than they did at follow-up.

The input for sequencing was PBMCs, taken at surgery. V and J are TRBV23-1 and TRBJ2-7, with D possibly TRBD2 on 6 matching bases. TRBV23-1 is recorded as an ORF, its role being uncertain. The source of this sequence is a male donor with early-stage non-small cell lung cancer. CDR3 loop: CASAPGGVKYF. The CDR3 DNA follows: TGCGCCAGCGCCCCTGGCGGGGTGAAGTACTTC.